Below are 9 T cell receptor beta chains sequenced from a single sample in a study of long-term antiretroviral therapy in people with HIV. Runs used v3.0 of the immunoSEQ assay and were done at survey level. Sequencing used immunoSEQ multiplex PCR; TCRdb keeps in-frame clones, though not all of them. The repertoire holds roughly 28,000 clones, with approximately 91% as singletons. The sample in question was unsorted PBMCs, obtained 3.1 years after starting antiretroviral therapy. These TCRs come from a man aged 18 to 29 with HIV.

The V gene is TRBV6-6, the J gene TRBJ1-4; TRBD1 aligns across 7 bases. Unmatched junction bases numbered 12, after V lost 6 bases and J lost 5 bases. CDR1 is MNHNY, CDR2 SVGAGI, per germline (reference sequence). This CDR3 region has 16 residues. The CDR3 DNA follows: TGTGCCAGCAGCCAACCCGGGACAGCAAAAAATGAAAAACTGTTTTTT. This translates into CASSQPGTAKNEKLFF.

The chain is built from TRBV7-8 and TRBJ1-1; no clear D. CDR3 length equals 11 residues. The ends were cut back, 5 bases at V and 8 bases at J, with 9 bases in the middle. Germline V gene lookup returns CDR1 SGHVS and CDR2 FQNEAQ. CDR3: CASSHGREAFF. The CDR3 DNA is TGTGCCAGCAGCCACGGACGCGAAGCTTTCTTT.

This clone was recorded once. The CDR3: CASSDIQPQHF. The CDR3, as DNA: TGTGCCAGCAGTGACATCCAGCCCCAGCATTTT. The V and J genes are TRBV6-1 and TRBJ1-5; D not resolved. The germline V gene encodes CDR1 MNHNS and CDR2 SASEGT. The CDR3 runs to 11 residues. The germline V and J ends were trimmed by 3 bases and 7 bases, with 4 bases remaining between them.

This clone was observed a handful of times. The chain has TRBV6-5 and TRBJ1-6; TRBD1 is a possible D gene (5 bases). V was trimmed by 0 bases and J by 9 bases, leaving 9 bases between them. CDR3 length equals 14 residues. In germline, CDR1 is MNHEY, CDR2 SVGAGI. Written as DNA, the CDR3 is TGTGCCAGCAGTTACTCGTCTGGGGGTTCACCCCTCCACTTT. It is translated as CASSYSSGGSPLHF.

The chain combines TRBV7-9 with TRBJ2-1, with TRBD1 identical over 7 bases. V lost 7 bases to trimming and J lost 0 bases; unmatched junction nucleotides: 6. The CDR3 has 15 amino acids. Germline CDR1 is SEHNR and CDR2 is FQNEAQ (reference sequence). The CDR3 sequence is CASNKQGSSYNEQFF. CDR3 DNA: TGTGCCAGCAACAAACAGGGGAGCTCCTACAATGAGCAGTTCTTC.

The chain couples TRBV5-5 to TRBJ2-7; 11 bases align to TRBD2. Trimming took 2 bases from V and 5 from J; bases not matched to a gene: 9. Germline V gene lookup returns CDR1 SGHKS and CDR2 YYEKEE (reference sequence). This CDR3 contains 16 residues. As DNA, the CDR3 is TGTGCCAGCAGCTTAGCTAGACTAGCGGGGAAAGACGAGCAGTACTTC. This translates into CASSLARLAGKDEQYF.

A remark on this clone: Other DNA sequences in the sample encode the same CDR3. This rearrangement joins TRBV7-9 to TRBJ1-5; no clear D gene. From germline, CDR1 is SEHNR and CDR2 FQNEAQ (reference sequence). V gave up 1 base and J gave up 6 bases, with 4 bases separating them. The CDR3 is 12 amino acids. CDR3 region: CASSLGGQPQHF. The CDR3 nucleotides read TGTGCCAGCAGCTTAGGAGGTCAGCCCCAGCATTTT.

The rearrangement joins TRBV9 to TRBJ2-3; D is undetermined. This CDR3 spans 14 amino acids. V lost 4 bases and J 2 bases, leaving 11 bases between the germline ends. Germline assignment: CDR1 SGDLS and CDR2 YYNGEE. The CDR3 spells CASSNPQSTDTQYF. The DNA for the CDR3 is TGTGCCAGCAGCAACCCCCAATCCACAGATACGCAGTATTTT. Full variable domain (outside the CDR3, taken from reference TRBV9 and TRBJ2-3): DSGVTQTPKHLITATGQRVTLRCSPRSGDLSVYWYQQSLDQGLQFLIQYYNGEERAKGNILERFSAQQFPDLHSELNLSSLELGDSALYFCASSNPQSTDTQYFGPGTRLTVL.

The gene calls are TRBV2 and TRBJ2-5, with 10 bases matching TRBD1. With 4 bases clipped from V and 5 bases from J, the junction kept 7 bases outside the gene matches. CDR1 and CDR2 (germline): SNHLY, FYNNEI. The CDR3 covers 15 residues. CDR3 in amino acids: CASSAGQGSWETQYF. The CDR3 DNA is TGTGCCAGCAGTGCGGGACAGGGGAGTTGGGAGACCCAGTACTTC.